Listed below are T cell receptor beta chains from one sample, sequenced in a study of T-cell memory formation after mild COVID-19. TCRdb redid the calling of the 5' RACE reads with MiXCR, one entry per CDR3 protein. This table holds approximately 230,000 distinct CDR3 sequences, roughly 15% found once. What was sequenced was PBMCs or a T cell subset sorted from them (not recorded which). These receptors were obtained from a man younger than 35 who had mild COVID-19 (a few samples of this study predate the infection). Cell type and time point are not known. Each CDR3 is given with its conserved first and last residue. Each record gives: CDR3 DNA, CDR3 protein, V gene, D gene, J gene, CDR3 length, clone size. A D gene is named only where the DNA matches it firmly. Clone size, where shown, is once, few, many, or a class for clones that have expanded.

TGTGCCAGCAGCCCTGGCGTCGGAGAAGGCTACACCTTC,CASSPGVGEGYTF,TRBV7-2,.,TRBJ1-2,13,.
TGCGCCAGCAGCCTAGGGACGGGTGGCTACACCTTC,CASSLGTGGYTF,TRBV5-1,.,TRBJ1-2,12,.
TGTGCCACCAGCAGAGATCGGGGTGGATCAACCTACAATGAGCAGTTCTTC,CATSRDRGGSTYNEQFF,TRBV15,.,TRBJ2-1,17,.
TGCGCCAGCAGACTACAGGGACGCGAGCAGTTCTTC,CASRLQGREQFF,TRBV5-1,.,TRBJ2-1,12,.
TGTGCCAGTAGTGTAAGACTCCGGACCACCGGGGAGCTGTTTTTT,CASSVRLRTTGELFF,TRBV19,.,TRBJ2-2,15,few
TGTGCCAGCTCCGGACAGGGTACGCTGTTTTTT,CASSGQGTLFF,TRBV12-3/TRBV12-4,TRBD1,TRBJ1-4,11,.
TGCGCCAGCAGCTCGACAGGGTCTGGGACAGATACGCAGTATTTT,CASSSTGSGTDTQYF,TRBV5-1,TRBD1,TRBJ2-3,15,few
TGTGCCAGCAGTGAACTCAGACCCGGGGATCAGCCCCAGCATTTT,CASSELRPGDQPQHF,TRBV6-1,.,TRBJ1-5,15,few
TGTGCCAGCAGCGCCGCCCGGGACTTGATCACAGATACGCAGTATTTT,CASSAARDLITDTQYF,TRBV5-5,.,TRBJ2-3,16,few
TGTGCCATCAGTACCACCAAGGGGCTAACTGAAGCTTTCTTT,CAISTTKGLTEAFF,TRBV10-3,.,TRBJ1-1,14,few
TGCGCCAGCAGCCCAGAGGGGGGACAGAACACCGGGGAGCTGTTTTTT,CASSPEGGQNTGELFF,TRBV4-3,.,TRBJ2-2,16,few
TGCGCCAGCAGCGAGTGGGGCGAGGGCGCTGAAGCTTTCTTT,CASSEWGEGAEAFF,TRBV5-1,.,TRBJ1-1,14,few
TGTGCCATCAGTAGCGGGACAGGACAGCTGGGGAACTATGGCTACACCTTC,CAISSGTGQLGNYGYTF,TRBV10-3,TRBD1,TRBJ1-2,17,.
TGTGCCAGCGGTTCTACTACCGGGGAGCTGTTTTTT,CASGSTTGELFF,TRBV28,.,TRBJ2-2,12,.
TGTGCCAGCAGTGACTCACAGGGTGGGTACGAGCAGTACTTC,CASSDSQGGYEQYF,TRBV2,.,TRBJ2-7,14,.
TGTGCCAGCAGCCAAATCTCGGATGAGCAGTTCTTC,CASSQISDEQFF,TRBV7-2,.,TRBJ2-1,12,many
TGTGCCAGCAAGGACACGAGCTCCTACGAGCAGTACTTC,CASKDTSSYEQYF,TRBV6-5,.,TRBJ2-7,13,.
TGTGCCAGCAGCTTGGGGGGGTCCGGCCGGGCTTTCTTT,CASSLGGSGRAFF,TRBV5-4,.,TRBJ1-1,13,many
TGTGCCAGCAGCCCCAGGGCTTTTTCGAGGAGGGGCAATCAGCCCCAGCATTTT,CASSPRAFSRRGNQPQHF,TRBV7-2,.,TRBJ1-5,18,.
TGCAGTGCCCAAACAGGGGAGGTGCAGTACTTC,CSAQTGEVQYF,TRBV20-1,.,TRBJ2-7,11,few
TGCAGCGTTGAAGATCGGGGGGTCCGGAGTACGCAGTATTTT,CSVEDRGVRSTQYF,TRBV29-1,TRBD2,TRBJ2-3,14,few
TGCAGTGCGAAGTCCGGGGGGCCCCACTTCAATGAGCAGTTCTTC,CSAKSGGPHFNEQFF,TRBV20-1,.,TRBJ2-1,15,few
TGTGCCAGCAGCCAAACAACAGGGGGGACATTGAACACTGAAGCTTTCTTT,CASSQTTGGTLNTEAFF,TRBV7-3,TRBD1,TRBJ1-1,17,few
TGTGCCAGCAGCCCCGCGATCCCCCGCACAGATACGCAGTATTTT,CASSPAIPRTDTQYF,TRBV14,.,TRBJ2-3,15,.
TGTGCCAGCAGTAGGGCCCGGCAGAGAACGAACACCGGGGAGCTGTTTTTT,CASSRARQRTNTGELFF,TRBV6-5,.,TRBJ2-2,17,few
TGCGCCAGCACTAGCGGGGGGGCAGGTGATACGCAGTATTTT,CASTSGGAGDTQYF,TRBV5-1,TRBD2,TRBJ2-3,14,.
TGTGCCAGCAGTCACTTACAGGTTGAAGCTTTCTTT,CASSHLQVEAFF,TRBV12-3/TRBV12-4,.,TRBJ1-1,12,.
TGCAGTGCTAGAGCCCCAACGGGGGGGCTGGTAGGGACCCAGTACTTC,CSARAPTGGLVGTQYF,TRBV20-1,TRBD2,TRBJ2-5,16,many
TGCGCCAGCAGCCCCGGGACTAGCATTCAAGAGACCCAGTACTTC,CASSPGTSIQETQYF,TRBV5-1,TRBD2,TRBJ2-5,15,.
TGTGCCAGCAGTTTCAATGGGGTGGGAACCGGGGAGCTGTTTTTT,CASSFNGVGTGELFF,TRBV12-3/TRBV12-4,.,TRBJ2-2,15,few
TGTGCCAGCAGAAGGGGGGCGTCTGGGGCCAACGTCCTGACTTTC,CASRRGASGANVLTF,TRBV6-2/TRBV6-3,.,TRBJ2-6,15,.